This T cell receptor beta chain was sequenced in a study of T cells in localized non-small cell lung cancer. Trimming took off 4 bases at V and 7 bases at J, with 14 bases between the two ends. This CDR3 spans 13 amino acids. Germline CDR1 and CDR2: SGHNT and YYREEE (reference sequence). Some clones are missing from TCRdb's copy, which holds only in-frame ones; the method was immunoSEQ multiplex PCR. The sample lists roughly 67,000 clones; 84% were seen once. Study-level points and caveats: Appearing in adjacent lung were a median about 50 of the top 100 tumor clones.

To note about this clone: Its antigen remains unidentified.

The receptor's source is a female donor older than 55 with stage I lung adenocarcinoma. The chain has TRBV5-4 and TRBJ1-1, with D unresolved. Source: peripheral blood, taken before any cancer treatment. The CDR3 bases are TGTGCCAGCAGCCGGAGTAGTAGTAATGAAGCTTTCTTT. Translated, it gives CASSRSSSNEAFF.